The 10 T cell receptor beta chains listed next were all sequenced from one sample in a study of T cells in Graves' hyperthyroidism and ophthalmopathy. TCR beta CDR3 regions were amplified from RNA. Carried out on the TCR CDR3, a first-round RT-PCR used the HTBI primer set. TCRdb called the multiplex PCR reads again in MiXCR, with one record for every CDR3 protein. The repertoire holds 270,000 or so distinct CDR3 sequences, with under 30% as singletons. The sample was blood. The source is a man between 40 and 49 years old with Graves' hyperthyroidism that later progressed to Graves' ophthalmopathy.

This clonotype was detected many times. This sequence joins TRBV7-8 and TRBJ1-1; D unresolved. Looked up from germline, CDR1 is SGHVS and CDR2 is FQNEAQ. V lost 5 bases and J 3 bases, leaving 16 bases between the germline ends. The CDR3 has 15 amino acids. CDR3 in amino acids: CASSPRTGGDTEAFF. CDR3 in DNA: TGTGCCAGCAGCCCAAGGACCGGCGGGGACACTGAAGCTTTCTTT. The entire variable domain, with the rest obtained from reference TRBV7-8 and TRBJ1-1, is as follows: GAGVSQSPRYKVAKRGQDVALRCDPISGHVSLFWYQQALGQGPEFLTYFQNEAQLDKSGLPSDRFFAERPEGSVSTLKIQRTQQEDSAVYLCASSPRTGGDTEAFFGQGTRLTVV.

This clonotype was seen at least ten times. The V gene is TRBV9, the J gene TRBJ1-3, with a weak D call TRBD1 (5 bases). V shed 4 bases and J shed 8 bases, with 13 bases lying between them. Germline CDR1 and CDR2: SGDLS and YYNGEE. This CDR3 spans 13 amino acids. This chain's CDR3 is CASSLEPGDTIYF. DNA of the CDR3: TGTGCCAGCAGCCTGGAACCGGGGGACACCATATATTTT.

A remark on this clonotype: Its ends do not fully match the called genes, so a read error is possible. V usage is TRBV10-3 and J usage is TRBJ1-1; 9 bases fit TRBD1. CDR3 length: 13 amino acids. The germline V gene encodes CDR1 ENHRY and CDR2 SYGVKD. The CDR3 sequence: CVISNTGGPEAFF. The CDR3 bases are TGTGTCATCAGTAACACAGGGGGCCCTGAAGCTTTCTTT.

In this sample, this clonotype turned up many times. This chain connects TRBV30 to TRBJ2-7, with TRBD2 identical over 9 bases. Trimming at V came to 2 bases and at J to 3 bases, leaving 2 bases not matched to a gene. Germline loops: CDR1 GTSNPN, CDR2 SVGIG (reference sequence). The CDR3 has 13 amino acids. CDR3 sequence: CAWSSSGGYEQYF. In DNA form, the CDR3 reads TGTGCCTGGAGTAGTAGCGGGGGCTACGAGCAGTACTTC.

This clonotype was picked up many times. The chain carries TRBV6-5 and TRBJ1-1; possibly TRBD1 for D (6 bases). This CDR3 spans 14 amino acids. Per germline, CDR1 MNHEY and CDR2 SVGAGI. V was clipped by 2 bases and J by 4 bases, with 11 bases between them. The CDR3 sequence is CASSYNREGTEAFF. For the CDR3, the DNA is TGTGCCAGCAGTTACAACAGGGAAGGCACTGAAGCTTTCTTT.

Many counts were recorded for this clonotype. The chain is built from TRBV29-1 and TRBJ2-7, with 8 bases matching TRBD1. The V segment lost 4 bases and the J segment 3 bases; nucleotides outside the gene matches: 8. This CDR3 is built from 14 residues. Germline-derived CDR1 and CDR2 are SQVTM and ANQGSEA. The chain's CDR3 is CSVGPRGRVYEQYF. In nucleotides, the CDR3 is TGCAGCGTTGGTCCCAGGGGGCGAGTCTACGAGCAGTACTTC.

This clonotype occurred many times. It is likely a read error, because the conserved phenylalanine at the end of the CDR3 is missing. J is TRBJ1-5 and V is TRBV18, with D hard to call. Germline V lookup: CDR1 KGHSH, CDR2 LQKENI. Deletions cut 4 bases from V and 4 bases from J, with 8 bases between. CDR3 length equals 13 residues. CDR3 coding DNA: TGTGCCAGCTCACAAATCACTAATCAGCCCCAGCATCTT. Translation gives CASSQITNQPQHL.

The chain links TRBV10-3 to TRBJ2-2, with 11 bases lining up with TRBD2. Germline CDR1 and CDR2: ENHRY and SYGVKD. V trimming: 6 bases; J trimming: 5 bases; junction bases outside the gene matches: 5. The CDR3 is made up of 15 amino acids. The CDR3 coding sequence is TGTGCCATCAGCACACTAGCGGGAGATACCGGGGAGCTGTTTTTT. Its translation: CAISTLAGDTGELFF.

This clonotype was counted ten times or more. The chain is built from TRBV5-1 and TRBJ1-2; D is unclear. Trimming removed 0 bases from V and 3 bases from J, with 15 bases in between. The V gene's germline CDR1 is SGHRS and CDR2 YFSETQ. CDR3 size: 16 residues. This chain's CDR3 is CASSLGFSNRYYGYTF. The CDR3 DNA sequence: TGCGCCAGCAGCTTGGGGTTCTCGAACCGCTACTATGGCTACACCTTC.

V is TRBV12-3 or TRBV12-4 and J is TRBJ2-7; D not resolved. Between the trimmed V and J ends, which lost 8 bases and 5 bases, there was a span of 16 bases. The CDR3 totals 13 residues. The CDR3 reads CASGSAATDEQYF. The CDR3 DNA follows: TGTGCCAGCGGATCGGCGGCCACCGACGAGCAGTACTTC.